This T cell receptor beta chain was documented in a study of metastatic and nonmetastatic thyroid tumors. Each patient came to thyroid surgery without any prior treatment (of any kind). TCRdb re-called clones from the PCR reads using MiXCR. The data contain 17,000 or so clones, about 25% of them singletons. J lost 7 bases, V lost 5 bases, and 10 bases had no gene match. Per germline, CDR1 MNHNS and CDR2 SASEGT. This CDR3 has 16 amino acids. This clone showed up just a few times. The sequence was collected from a male donor with papillary thyroid cancer or a benign thyroid nodule (not recorded which). Some clones in this sample may be carry-over from other donors' samples. What was sequenced was blood. The chain joins TRBV6-1 to TRBJ2-2; TRBD2 agrees at 10 bases. The DNA of the CDR3 is TGTGCCAGCAGTCTTGCGAGCGGGGGGGCCTTCGGGGAGCTGTTTTTT. This encodes CASSLASGGAFGELFF.